This entry lists 5 T cell receptor beta chains sequenced from one sample in a study of T cells in Graves' hyperthyroidism and ophthalmopathy. Researchers took RNA transcripts and amplified the TCR beta CDR3 regions from them. The TCR CDR3 first-round RT-PCR relied on the HTBI primer set. TCRdb redid the calling of the multiplex PCR reads with MiXCR, one entry per CDR3 protein. The sample comprises 130,000 or so distinct CDR3 sequences, 22% of which are singletons, and 65% to 80% rests with the top ten. Sequenced input: blood. These receptors were taken from a woman between 50 and 59 years old with Graves' hyperthyroidism that later progressed to Graves' ophthalmopathy.

This clonotype was recorded a few times. The chain combines TRBV29-1 with TRBJ1-3; unclear D gene. The CDR3 length is 13 residues. Trimming took 4 bases from V and 0 from J, leaving 7 bases between them. CDR1 and CDR2 from the germline V gene are SQVTM and ANQGSEA. DNA of the CDR3: TGCAGCGTTGGGGGTAGCTCTGGAAACACCATATATTTT. The encoded protein is CSVGGSSGNTIYF.

This clonotype has ten or more counts. The J gene is TRBJ1-2, the V gene TRBV18, with 9 bases fitting TRBD1. Germline lookup yields CDR1 KGHSH and CDR2 LQKENI. The V and J ends lost 2 bases and 3 bases, in that order; junction bases with no gene match: 1. This CDR3 comprises 14 residues. CDR3 protein: CASSPGQGYYGYTF. The CDR3 region has the DNA TGTGCCAGCTCACCAGGACAGGGGTACTATGGCTACACCTTC.

In this sample, this clonotype turned up many times. The chain recombines TRBV27 with TRBJ1-1; D not resolved. CDR1 and CDR2 (germline): MNHEY, SMNVEV (reference sequence). The ends were cut back, 4 bases at V and 10 bases at J, with 25 bases in the middle. This CDR3 contains 16 residues. CDR3 sequence (DNA): TGTGCCAGCAGTTCAGACCGGACGGGCTCATTTAGTAGAGCTTTCTTT. Protein product: CASSSDRTGSFSRAFF.

This clonotype showed up just once. This sequence joins TRBV20-1 and TRBJ1-5, with TRBD1 matching 10 bases. The CDR3 has 17 amino acids. Looked up from germline, CDR1 is DFQATT and CDR2 is SNEGSKA (reference sequence). J lost 4 bases, V lost 6 bases, and 15 bases had no gene match. The CDR3: CSAPDRQGAVRNQPQHF. The CDR3 bases are TGCAGTGCACCCGACCGACAGGGGGCGGTTCGAAATCAGCCCCAGCATTTT.

This clonotype has a count of ten or more. V usage is TRBV27 and J usage is TRBJ1-2; D remains ambiguous. This CDR3 has 13 residues. Germline assignment: CDR1 MNHEY and CDR2 SMNVEV (reference sequence). The V gene lost 5 bases and the J gene lost 2 bases, with 9 bases spanning the gap. The CDR3 DNA reads TGTGCCAGCAGTGGAGGCTTGAACTATGGCTACACCTTC. Amino acid sequence: CASSGGLNYGYTF.